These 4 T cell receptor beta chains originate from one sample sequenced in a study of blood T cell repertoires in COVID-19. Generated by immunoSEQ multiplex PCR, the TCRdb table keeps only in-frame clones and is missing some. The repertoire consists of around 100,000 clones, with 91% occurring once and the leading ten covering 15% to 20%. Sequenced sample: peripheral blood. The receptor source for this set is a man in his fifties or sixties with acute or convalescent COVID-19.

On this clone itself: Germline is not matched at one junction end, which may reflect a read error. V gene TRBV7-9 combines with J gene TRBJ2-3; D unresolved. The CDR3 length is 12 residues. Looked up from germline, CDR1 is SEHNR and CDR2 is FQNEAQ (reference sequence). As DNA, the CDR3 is TGTGCCAGCAGCACCCTGAGTTACCCATCCCCTTTT. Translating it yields CASSTLSYPSPF.

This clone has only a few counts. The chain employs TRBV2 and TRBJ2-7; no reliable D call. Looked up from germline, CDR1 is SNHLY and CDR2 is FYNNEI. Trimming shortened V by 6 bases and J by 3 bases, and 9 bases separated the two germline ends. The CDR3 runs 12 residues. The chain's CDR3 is CASSRVVYEQYF. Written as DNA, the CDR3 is TGTGCCAGCAGCCGGGTGGTCTACGAGCAGTACTTC. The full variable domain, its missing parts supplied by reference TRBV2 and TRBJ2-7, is EPEVTQTPSHQVTQMGQEVILRCVPISNHLYFYWYRQILGQKVEFLVSFYNNEISEKSEIFDDQFSVERPDGSNFTLKIRSTKLEDSAMYFCASSRVVYEQYFGPGTRLTVT.

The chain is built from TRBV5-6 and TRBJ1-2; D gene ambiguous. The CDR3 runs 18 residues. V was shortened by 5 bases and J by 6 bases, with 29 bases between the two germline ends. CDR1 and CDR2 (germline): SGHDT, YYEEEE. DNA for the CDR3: TGTGCCAGCAGTCACTGGCGGCTTCACGGACGGACTGGGGATGGCTACACCTTC. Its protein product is CASSHWRLHGRTGDGYTF.

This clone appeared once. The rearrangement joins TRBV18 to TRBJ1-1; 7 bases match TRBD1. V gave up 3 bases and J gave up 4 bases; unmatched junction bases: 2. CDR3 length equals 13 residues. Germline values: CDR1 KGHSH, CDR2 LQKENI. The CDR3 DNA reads TGTGCCAGCTCACCGACAGGGCCCACTGAAGCTTTCTTT. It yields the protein CASSPTGPTEAFF. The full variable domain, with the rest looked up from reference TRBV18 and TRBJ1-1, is NAGVMQNPRHLVRRRGQEARLRCSPMKGHSHVYWYRQLPEEGLKFMVYLQKENIIDESGMPKERFSAEFPKEGPSILRIQQVVRGDSAAYFCASSPTGPTEAFFGQGTRLTVV.